The 4 T cell receptor beta chains below come from one sample, sequenced in a study of long-term antiretroviral therapy in people with HIV. The run of the v3.0 immunoSEQ assay was at survey level. Data came from immunoSEQ multiplex PCR; TCRdb stores just in-frame clones and leaves some out. The sample holds about 18,000 clones, approximately 82% seen once. Sequencing used unsorted PBMCs, obtained 0.5 years before starting antiretroviral therapy. Every receptor here comes from a woman in her 50s with HIV.

This clone was recorded only once. DNA of the CDR3: TGCGCCAGCAGCTTAGTGTACGATGAGCAGTTCTTC. Residues: CASSLVYDEQFF. The chain employs TRBV5-1 and TRBJ2-1; D is unresolved. The germline V gene encodes CDR1 SGHRS and CDR2 YFSETQ. This CDR3 spans 12 amino acids. The V and J ends lost 2 bases and 8 bases respectively, with 8 bases between them. The full variable domain, completed using reference TRBV5-1 and TRBJ2-1, is KAGVTQTPRYLIKTRGQQVTLSCSPISGHRSVSWYQQTPGQGLQFLFEYFSETQRNKGNFPGRFSGRQFSNSRSEMNVSTLELGDSALYLCASSLVYDEQFFGPGTRLTVL.

The V and J genes are TRBV7-9 and TRBJ2-1, with 10 bases aligning to TRBD2. Trimming at V came to 1 base and at J to 10 bases, leaving 1 base not matched to a gene. Germline assignment: CDR1 SEHNR and CDR2 FQNEAQ (reference sequence). The CDR3 runs to 13 residues. The CDR3 here is CASSLELAGEQFF. The CDR3 DNA reads as TGTGCCAGCAGCTTAGAACTAGCGGGAGAGCAGTTCTTC.

The chain couples TRBV12-5 to TRBJ1-1; the D is unclear. The V gene lost 9 bases and the J gene lost 1 base, with 9 bases spanning the gap. The CDR3 is 12 amino acids. Germline V gene sequence: CDR1 LGHNT, CDR2 FRNRAP. The CDR3 region is CASPRENTEAFF. The CDR3 bases are TGTGCTAGCCCCCGGGAGAACACTGAAGCTTTCTTT.

This rearrangement joins TRBV4-2 to TRBJ2-3, with no clear D. Trimming cost V 4 bases and J 6 bases, with 20 bases left between them. Germline assignment: CDR1 LGHNA and CDR2 YNFKEQ. The CDR3 has 16 amino acids. CDR3 coding DNA: TGTGCCAGCAGCCCCCAGCCGGAAGGGAACGGGGATACGCAGTATTTT. Translation gives CASSPQPEGNGDTQYF.